This T cell receptor beta chain comes out of a study of blood T cell repertoires in COVID-19. Under the authors' procedure: Amplification of reference gene primers provided the estimated nucleated cell counts. Assay: immunoSEQ multiplex PCR; the TCRdb copy retains only in-frame clones and omits some. That table gives V, J and clone size, and the DNA gave D and trimming. The sample lists 130,000 to 150,000 clones; roughly 90% were seen once. The CDR3 has 14 amino acids. Germline CDR1 reads SGHRS; CDR2 reads YFSETQ. Trimming cost V 4 bases and J 1 base, with 11 bases left between them. Sequencing was carried out using peripheral blood. The TCR sequence derives from a man aged 70-80 years with acute or convalescent COVID-19. This chain joins TRBV5-1 and TRBJ2-5, with D possibly TRBD2 on 5 matching bases. The CDR3 sequence is CASSGLRAQETQYF. For the CDR3, the DNA is TGCGCCAGCAGCGGTTTGAGGGCCCAAGAGACCCAGTACTTC.